This T cell receptor beta chain was documented in a study of T cell responses to AZD1222 COVID-19 vaccine. Study-level findings and limits: Spike-specific TCR breadth and depth went up after people got two AZD1222 doses.

Assay used: immunoSEQ multiplex PCR; TCRdb lists only in-frame clones, some missing. The data contain approximately 79,000 clones, more than 70% of them singletons. CDR1 and CDR2 (germline): LGHDT, YNNKEL (reference sequence). The CDR3 runs 16 residues. Trimming took 2 bases from V and 7 from J; bases not matched to a gene: 8. There are a few counts of this clone. Its cognate antigen is unknown. The sample in question was peripheral blood, obtained on day 0 of AZD1222 vaccination. The gene calls are TRBV3-1 (or the pseudogene TRBV3-2) and TRBJ1-6; 7 nucleotides align to TRBD1. The clonotype was recovered from an adult in good health. The CDR3 is CASSQIYRGGNSPLHF. The CDR3 DNA is TGTGCCAGCAGCCAAATATACAGGGGAGGGAATTCACCCCTCCACTTT.